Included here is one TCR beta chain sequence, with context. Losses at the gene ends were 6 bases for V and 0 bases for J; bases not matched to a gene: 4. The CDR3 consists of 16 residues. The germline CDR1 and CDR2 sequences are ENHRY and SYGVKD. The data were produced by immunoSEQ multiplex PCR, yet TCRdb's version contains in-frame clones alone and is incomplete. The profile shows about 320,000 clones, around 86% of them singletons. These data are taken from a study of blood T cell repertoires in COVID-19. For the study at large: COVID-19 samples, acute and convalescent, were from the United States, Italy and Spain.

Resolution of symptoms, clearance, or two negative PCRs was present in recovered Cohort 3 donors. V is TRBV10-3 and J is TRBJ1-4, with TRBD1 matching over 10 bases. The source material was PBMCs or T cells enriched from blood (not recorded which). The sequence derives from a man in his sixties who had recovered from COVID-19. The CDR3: CAISRQGAATNEKLFF. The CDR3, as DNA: TGTGCCATCAGCCGACAGGGGGCCGCAACTAATGAAAAACTGTTTTTT.